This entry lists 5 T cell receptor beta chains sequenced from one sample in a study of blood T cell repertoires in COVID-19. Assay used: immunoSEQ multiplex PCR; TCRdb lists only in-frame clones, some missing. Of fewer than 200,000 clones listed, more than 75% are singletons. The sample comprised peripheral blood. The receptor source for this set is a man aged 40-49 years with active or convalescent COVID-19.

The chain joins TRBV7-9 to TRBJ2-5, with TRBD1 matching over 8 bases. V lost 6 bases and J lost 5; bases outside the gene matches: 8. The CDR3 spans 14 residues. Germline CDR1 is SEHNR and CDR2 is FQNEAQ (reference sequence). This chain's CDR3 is CASRDDRGKETQYF. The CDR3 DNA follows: TGTGCCAGCAGGGACGACAGGGGCAAGGAGACCCAGTACTTC. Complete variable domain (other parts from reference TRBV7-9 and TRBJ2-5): DTGVSQNPRHKITKRGQNVTFRCDPISEHNRLYWYRQTLGQGPEFLTYFQNEAQLEKSRLLSDRFSAERPKGSFSTLEIQRTEQGDSAMYLCASRDDRGKETQYFGPGTRLLVL.

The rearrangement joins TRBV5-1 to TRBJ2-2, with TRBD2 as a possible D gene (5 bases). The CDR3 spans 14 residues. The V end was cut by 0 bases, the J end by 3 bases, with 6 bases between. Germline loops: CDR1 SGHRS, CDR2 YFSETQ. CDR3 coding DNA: TGCGCCAGCAGCTTGGACGGGGACACCGGGGAGCTGTTTTTT. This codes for CASSLDGDTGELFF.

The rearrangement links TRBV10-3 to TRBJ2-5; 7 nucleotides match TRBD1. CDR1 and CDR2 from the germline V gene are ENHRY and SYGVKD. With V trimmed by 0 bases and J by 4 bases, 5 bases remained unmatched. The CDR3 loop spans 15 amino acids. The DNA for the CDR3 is TGTGCCATCAGTGAGTCTGAAGGGGGCGCAGAGACCCAGTACTTC. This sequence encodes CAISESEGGAETQYF.

In DNA, the CDR3 is TGTGCCAGCAGCCTAGACGGGACTAGCGGCACGGGGGAGCAGTACTTC. Translation: CASSLDGTSGTGEQYF. The V and J genes are TRBV9 and TRBJ2-7, with 11 positions matching TRBD2. V dropped 4 bases and J dropped 7; count of bases not matched to a gene: 13. CDR1 is SGDLS and CDR2 is YYNGEE in the germline V gene. CDR3 length: 16 residues.

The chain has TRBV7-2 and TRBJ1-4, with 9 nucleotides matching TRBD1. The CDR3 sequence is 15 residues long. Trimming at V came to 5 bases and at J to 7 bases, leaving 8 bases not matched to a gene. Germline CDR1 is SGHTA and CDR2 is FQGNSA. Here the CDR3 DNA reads TGTGCCAGCAGCCTGGGGACAGGGACGGGTGAAAAACTGTTTTTT. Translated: CASSLGTGTGEKLFF. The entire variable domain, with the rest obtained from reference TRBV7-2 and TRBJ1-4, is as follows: GAGVSQSPSNKVTEKGKDVELRCDPISGHTALYWYRQSLGQGLEFLIYFQGNSAPDKSGLPSDRFSAERTGGSVSTLTIQRTQQEDSAVYLCASSLGTGTGEKLFFGSGTQLSVL.